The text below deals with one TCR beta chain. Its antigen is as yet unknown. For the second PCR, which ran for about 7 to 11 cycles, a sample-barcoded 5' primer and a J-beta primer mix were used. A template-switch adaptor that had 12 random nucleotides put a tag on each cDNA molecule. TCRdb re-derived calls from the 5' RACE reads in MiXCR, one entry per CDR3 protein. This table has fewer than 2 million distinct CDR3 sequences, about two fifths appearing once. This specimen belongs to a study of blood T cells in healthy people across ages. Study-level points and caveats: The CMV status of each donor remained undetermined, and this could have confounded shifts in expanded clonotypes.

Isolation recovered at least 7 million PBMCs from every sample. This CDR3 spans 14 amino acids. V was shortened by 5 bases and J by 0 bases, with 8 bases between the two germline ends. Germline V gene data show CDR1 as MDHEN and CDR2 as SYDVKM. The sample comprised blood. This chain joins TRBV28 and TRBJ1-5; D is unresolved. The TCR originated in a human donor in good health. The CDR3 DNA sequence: TGTGCCAGCAGTGTTGTGGATAGCAATCAGCCCCAGCATTTT. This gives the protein CASSVVDSNQPQHF.